This T cell receptor (beta chain) originates from a study of post-analysis software for immune sequencing data. This clonotype was detected once. Its antigen remains unknown. A junction end diverges from the germline sequence, so it may reflect a read error. Study results and limitations: Elevated frequency relative to controls characterized about 5 TRBV segments in patients, TRBV5-6, TRBV5-1 and TRBV20-1 among them.

Unique molecular identifiers were present in the TCR beta cDNA libraries. MiXCR, applied by TCRdb to the PCR reads, yields one record per CDR3 protein. This table holds under 900,000 distinct CDR3 sequences, about 50% found once. Germline V gene lookup returns CDR1 SGHDN and CDR2 FVKESK. This CDR3 has 16 amino acids. The sequenced sample consisted of blood. V usage is TRBV14 and J usage is TRBJ1-2; D unresolved. This TCR was sampled from a girl aged 10 to 17 with multiple sclerosis. The DNA of the CDR3 is TGTGCCAACAGCCAAGATCCGGGAGCTCCAATATATGGCTACACCTTC. Translated: CANSQDPGAPIYGYTF.